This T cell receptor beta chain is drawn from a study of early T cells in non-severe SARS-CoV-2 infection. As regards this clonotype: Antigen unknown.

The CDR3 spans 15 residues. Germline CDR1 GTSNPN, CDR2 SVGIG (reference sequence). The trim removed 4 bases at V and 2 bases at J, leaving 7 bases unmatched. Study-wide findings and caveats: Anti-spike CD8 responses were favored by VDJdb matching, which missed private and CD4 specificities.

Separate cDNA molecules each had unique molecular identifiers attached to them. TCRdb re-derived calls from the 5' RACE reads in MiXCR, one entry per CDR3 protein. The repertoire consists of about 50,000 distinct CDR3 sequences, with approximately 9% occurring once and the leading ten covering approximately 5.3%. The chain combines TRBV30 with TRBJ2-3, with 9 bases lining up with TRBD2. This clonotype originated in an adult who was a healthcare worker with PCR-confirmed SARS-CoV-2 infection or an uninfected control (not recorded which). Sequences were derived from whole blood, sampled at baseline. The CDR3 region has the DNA TGTGCCTGGACCAAACTAGCGGGCCTCACAGATACGCAGTATTTT. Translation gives CAWTKLAGLTDTQYF. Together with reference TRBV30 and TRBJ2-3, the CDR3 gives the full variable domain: SQTIHQWPATLVQPVGSPLSLECTVEGTSNPNLYWYRQAAGRGLQLLFYSVGIGQISSEVPQNLSASRPQDRQFILSSKKLLLSDSGFYLCAWTKLAGLTDTQYFGPGTRLTVL.